This is a list of T cell receptor beta chains from one sample in a study of response to subunit inactivated influenza vaccine. TCRdb recomputed calls from the RT-PCR reads with MiXCR, one row per CDR3 protein. The sample holds about 480,000 distinct CDR3 sequences; over 10% are singletons and the top ten take 13%. Sequencing used PBMCs from blood, obtained roughly 48 days after vaccination. The receptors shown here come from a middle-aged man who received an inactivated influenza vaccine. CDR3s include the opening cysteine and the closing phenylalanine or tryptophan. The D gene is left open where the match is weak. Rows give clone size only sometimes, using once, few, many, or a class for an expanded clone.

J gene	D gene	clone size	V gene	CDR3 protein	CDR3 DNA
TRBJ2-7	TRBD1	few	TRBV6-5	CASSYSRQGYEQYF	TGTGCCAGCAGTTACTCCCGACAGGGTTACGAGCAGTACTTC
TRBJ2-2	NA	NA	TRBV6-5	CASSYLSGPTGELFF	TGTGCCAGCAGTTACCTGTCAGGGCCCACCGGGGAGCTGTTTTTT
TRBJ2-3	NA	NA	TRBV15	CATSRLTGTAYTDTQYF	TGTGCCACCAGCAGACTTACCGGGACTGCTTACACAGATACGCAGTATTTT
TRBJ1-2	TRBD1	NA	TRBV11-1	CASSFGGDSLYGYTF	TGTGCCAGCAGCTTCGGCGGGGACAGCCTCTATGGCTACACCTTC
TRBJ2-1	NA	many	TRBV29-1	CSVEGITYNEQFF	TGCAGCGTTGAGGGAATTACCTACAATGAGCAGTTCTTC
TRBJ2-5	TRBD2	once	TRBV20-1	CSAPNLGGSETKYF	TGCAGTGCCCCGAACCTGGGCGGGAGTGAGACCAAGTACTTC
TRBJ1-2	TRBD1	NA	TRBV28	CASSLDRGHSNYGYTF	TGTGCCAGCAGTTTAGACAGGGGGCATTCTAACTATGGCTACACCTTC
TRBJ2-1	TRBD1	NA	TRBV5-1	CASSLGQGLEQFF	TGCGCCAGCAGCTTAGGACAGGGGCTTGAGCAGTTCTTC
TRBJ2-7	NA	many	TRBV6-1	CASTPRGATVLSEQYF	TGTGCCAGCACTCCCCGGGGGGCCACGGTTCTCTCCGAGCAGTACTTC
TRBJ2-6	NA	NA	TRBV12-3/TRBV12-4	CASSLGFGSRSGANVLTF	TGTGCCAGCAGTTTAGGGTTTGGCAGCCGGTCTGGGGCCAACGTCCTGACTTTC
TRBJ2-3	TRBD2	many	TRBV20-1	CSAHLAGGTDTQYF	TGCAGTGCGCACCTAGCGGGAGGGACAGATACGCAGTATTTT
TRBJ2-5	TRBD1	NA	TRBV20-1	CSARVVSGTGGPYQETQYF	TGCAGTGCTAGAGTCGTCTCGGGGACAGGGGGCCCCTACCAAGAGACCCAGTACTTC
TRBJ2-7	NA	NA	TRBV29-1	CSPEALTSLHEQYF	TGCAGCCCAGAAGCCCTGACTAGTCTCCACGAGCAGTACTTC
TRBJ1-2	TRBD1	many	TRBV4-1	CASSHHDRGYGYTF	TGCGCCAGCAGCCACCACGACAGGGGCTATGGCTACACCTTC
TRBJ2-1	TRBD2	few	TRBV11-2	CASSLLSGNHNEQFF	TGTGCCAGCAGCTTACTTAGCGGGAATCACAATGAGCAGTTCTTC
TRBJ2-7	TRBD1	NA	TRBV20-1	CSASWDRSSYEQYF	TGCAGTGCTAGCTGGGACAGGAGCTCCTACGAGCAGTACTTC
TRBJ2-1	TRBD2	few	TRBV15	CATSRKREGNNEQFF	TGTGCCACCAGCAGGAAGCGGGAGGGCAACAATGAGCAGTTCTTC
TRBJ2-5	NA	few	TRBV6-5	CASSLNRVRDETQYF	TGTGCCAGCAGTTTAAACAGGGTGCGTGACGAGACCCAGTACTTC
TRBJ2-2	NA	NA	TRBV20-1	CSASTGSNTGELFF	TGCAGTGCTAGTACCGGGTCGAACACCGGGGAGCTGTTTTTT
TRBJ1-2	NA	many	TRBV5-6	CASSLGGSGYGYTF	TGTGCCAGCAGCTTGGGGGGCTCCGGCTATGGCTACACCTTC
TRBJ2-1	NA	many	TRBV4-1	CASSQDKNYNEQFF	TGCGCCAGCAGCCAAGATAAGAACTACAATGAGCAGTTCTTC
TRBJ2-5	NA	NA	TRBV4-2	CASSPNPGEQETQYF	TGTGCCAGCAGCCCAAATCCGGGGGAACAAGAGACCCAGTACTTC
TRBJ2-7	NA	NA	TRBV4-3	CASSQEMGNTYEQYF	TGCGCCAGCAGCCAAGAGATGGGGAACACCTACGAGCAGTACTTC
TRBJ2-3	TRBD2	few	TRBV20-1	CSAPIAGTSTDTQYF	TGCAGTGCTCCTATAGCGGGAACTAGCACAGATACGCAGTATTTT
TRBJ1-5	NA	many	TRBV12-3/TRBV12-4	CASSLGRYQPQHF	TGTGCCAGCAGTTTAGGGCGTTATCAGCCCCAGCATTTT
TRBJ2-1	NA	many	TRBV4-1	CASSRRGQVSSYNEQFF	TGCGCCAGCAGCCGACGGGGGCAGGTGAGCTCCTACAATGAGCAGTTCTTC
TRBJ2-3	NA	few	TRBV12-3/TRBV12-4	CASSLNPAPDTQYF	TGTGCCAGCAGTTTAAACCCGGCCCCAGATACGCAGTATTTT
TRBJ2-1	TRBD1	many	TRBV20-1	CSARGQGSSYNEQFF	TGCAGTGCTAGGGGACAGGGTAGCTCCTACAATGAGCAGTTCTTC
TRBJ2-2	TRBD2	NA	TRBV11-2	CASSRRLAGVVTGELFF	TGTGCCAGCAGCCGCCGACTAGCGGGAGTCGTCACCGGGGAGCTGTTTTTT
TRBJ2-2	NA	many	TRBV25-1	CASSNWLNTGELFF	TGTGCCAGCAGTAATTGGTTGAACACCGGGGAGCTGTTTTTT
TRBJ2-5	TRBD1	few	TRBV24-1	CATSDSQGAETQYF	TGTGCCACCAGTGATTCACAGGGGGCCGAGACCCAGTACTTC
TRBJ2-7	NA	few	TRBV27	CASSPQARGSYEQYF	TGTGCCAGCAGTCCTCAGGCAAGGGGCTCCTACGAGCAGTACTTC
TRBJ2-7	TRBD2	few	TRBV29-1	CSSVTSGKKQYF	TGCAGCTCCGTGACTAGCGGGAAAAAGCAGTACTTC
TRBJ2-6	NA	NA	TRBV15	CATSREVLSGANVLTF	TGTGCCACCAGCAGAGAGGTCCTCTCTGGGGCCAACGTCCTGACTTTC
TRBJ1-2	NA	NA	TRBV6-5	CASSHRDYGYTF	TGTGCCAGCAGCCACAGGGATTATGGCTACACCTTC
TRBJ2-7	NA	NA	TRBV9	CASSVSTVPYEQYF	TGTGCCAGCAGCGTAAGCACGGTCCCCTACGAGCAGTACTTC
TRBJ2-7	TRBD1	once	TRBV20-1	CSAPRTGVRSYEQYF	TGCAGTGCACCTAGGACAGGGGTCCGCTCCTACGAGCAGTACTTC
TRBJ2-5	NA	NA	TRBV20-1	CSARDLDSSMWETQYF	TGCAGTGCTAGAGATTTGGACAGCTCGATGTGGGAGACCCAGTACTTC
TRBJ2-1	TRBD1	NA	TRBV6-5	CASSTRTGGFKDEQFF	TGTGCCAGCAGTACTAGGACAGGGGGGTTCAAGGATGAGCAGTTCTTC
TRBJ1-6	TRBD1	few	TRBV12-3/TRBV12-4	CASSRTQGSTLHF	TGTGCCAGCAGTCGGACACAGGGGTCAACCCTCCACTTT
TRBJ2-3	TRBD1	NA	TRBV3-1	CASRRGQGGQYF	TGTGCCAGCAGACGCGGACAGGGAGGACAGTATTTT
TRBJ1-1	TRBD1	NA	TRBV13	CASSNTGELNTEAFF	TGTGCCAGCAGCAACACAGGGGAGCTGAACACTGAAGCTTTCTTT
TRBJ1-6	TRBD1	few	TRBV7-2	CASSLRGQGAGDSPLHF	TGTGCCAGCAGCTTAAGGGGACAGGGGGCAGGCGATTCACCCCTCCACTTT
TRBJ1-6	NA	many	TRBV12-3/TRBV12-4	CASSFGSRGSSLHF	TGTGCCAGCAGTTTCGGATCGAGGGGATCATCCCTCCACTTT
TRBJ1-6	TRBD1	few	TRBV27	CASNRDRVGSPLHF	TGTGCCAGCAATCGGGACAGGGTCGGTTCACCCCTCCACTTT